This T cell receptor beta chain was obtained from a study of HIV-infected patients and healthy controls. CDR1 is SEHNR, CDR2 FQNEAQ, per germline (reference sequence). This CDR3 contains 16 residues. V shed 5 bases and J 3 bases; nucleotides not matched to a gene: 7. This clonotype was seen at least ten times. Reverse transcription used around 500 ng RNA and constant-region primers for alpha and beta. Each of the alpha and beta chains got its own library through chain-specific third strand synthesis with indices. The cDNA received a 5' RACE adapter containing a random hexamer plus an SP2 sequencing primer site. Using its own MiXCR run on the 5' RACE reads, TCRdb lists one record per CDR3 protein. This repertoire shows about 15,000 distinct CDR3 sequences, approximately 7% found once; its top ten account for 7% to 10%. No cell fractionation was done, so the repertoire covers all unsorted peripheral blood T cells.

The genes are TRBV7-9 and TRBJ2-2, with 9 bases matching TRBD1. The sequence was obtained from an adult in good health. Source material: blood. The CDR3 DNA is TGTGCCAGCAGCCACGGGACAGGGTTTTACACCGGGGAGCTGTTTTTT. This gives the protein CASSHGTGFYTGELFF.